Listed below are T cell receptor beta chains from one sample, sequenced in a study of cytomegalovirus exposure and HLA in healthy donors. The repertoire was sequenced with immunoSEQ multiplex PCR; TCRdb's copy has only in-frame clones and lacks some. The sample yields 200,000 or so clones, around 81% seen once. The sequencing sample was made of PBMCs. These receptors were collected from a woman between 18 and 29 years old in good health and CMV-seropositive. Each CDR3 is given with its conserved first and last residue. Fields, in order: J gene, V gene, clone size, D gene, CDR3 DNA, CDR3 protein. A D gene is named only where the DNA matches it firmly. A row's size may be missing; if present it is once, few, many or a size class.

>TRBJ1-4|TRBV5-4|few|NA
TGTGCCAGCAGCTCGACAGGCTCAGTTAATGAAAAACTGTTTTTT
CASSSTGSVNEKLFF
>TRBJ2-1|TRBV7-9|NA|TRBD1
TGTGCCAGCAGCTTAGCGAACAGGGGAGCCTACAATGAGCAGTTCTTC
CASSLANRGAYNEQFF
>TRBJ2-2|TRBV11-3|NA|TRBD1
TGTGCCAGCAGCCACAGGGGGAACACCGGGGAGCTGTTTTTT
CASSHRGNTGELFF
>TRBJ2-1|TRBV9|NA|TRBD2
TGTGCCAGCAGCGTAGGAGCGGGGGGGCCCGAGCATGAGCAGTTCTTC
CASSVGAGGPEHEQFF
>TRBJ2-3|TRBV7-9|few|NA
TGTGCCAGCAGAGAGGGAGCTAGCACAGATACGCAGTATTTT
CASREGASTDTQYF
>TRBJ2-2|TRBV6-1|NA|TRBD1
TGTGCCAGCAGTGTAGAAGGGACAGAATACACCGGGGAGCTGTTTTTT
CASSVEGTEYTGELFF
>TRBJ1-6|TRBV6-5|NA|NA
TGTGCCAGCAGTTCCCGTAGTTCACCCCTCCACTTT
CASSSRSSPLHF
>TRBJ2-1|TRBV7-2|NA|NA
TGTGCCAGCAGCTTAGAGGCCAGGGAGGTCGATGAGCAGTTCTTC
CASSLEAREVDEQFF
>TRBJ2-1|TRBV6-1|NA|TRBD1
TGTGCCAGCAGTACCGGGACAGGGAACGACAATGAGCAGTTCTTC
CASSTGTGNDNEQFF
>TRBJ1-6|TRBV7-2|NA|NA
TGTGCCAGCAGCTTAAGGGACACTAGTCGTTCACCCCTCCACTTT
CASSLRDTSRSPLHF
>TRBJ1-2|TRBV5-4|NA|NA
TGTGCCAGCAGCTTGGATCGGGGTGCTATGGATGGCTACACCTTC
CASSLDRGAMDGYTF
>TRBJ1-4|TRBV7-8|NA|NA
TGTGCCAGCAGCCCACATAGCTCGGAACTGTTTTTT
CASSPHSSELFF
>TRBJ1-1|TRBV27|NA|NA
TGTGCCAGCAGTTTCGCAGGTGGGGGGACTGAAGCTTTCTTT
CASSFAGGGTEAFF
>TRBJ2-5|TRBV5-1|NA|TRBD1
TGCGCCAGCAGCACATCGCCGCTGAGACAGGGCCAAGAGACCCAGTACTTC
CASSTSPLRQGQETQYF
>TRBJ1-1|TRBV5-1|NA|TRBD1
TGCGCCAGCAGACCTACAGGGGCGCCTGAAGCTTTCTTT
CASRPTGAPEAFF
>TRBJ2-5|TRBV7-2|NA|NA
TGTGCCAGCAGCTTAGGGGGGCAACGTAGGGGGGAGACCCAGTACTTC
CASSLGGQRRGETQYF
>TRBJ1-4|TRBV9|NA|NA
TGTGCCAGCAGCGTATCGGAGGGGCGTTGGGAAAAACTGTTTTTT
CASSVSEGRWEKLFF
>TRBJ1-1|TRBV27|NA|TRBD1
TGTGCCAGCAGTTTAGTGCCCCCAGGGGGAGGCACTGAAGCTTTCTTT
CASSLVPPGGGTEAFF
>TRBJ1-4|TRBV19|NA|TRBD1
TGTGCCAGTAGTAAACCGGCCTACAGGGGCGCTAATGAAAAACTGTTTTTT
CASSKPAYRGANEKLFF
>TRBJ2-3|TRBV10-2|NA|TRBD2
TGCGCCAGCAGTGAGTTTAGCGGGGGGGCAAGAGATACGCAGTATTTT
CASSEFSGGARDTQYF
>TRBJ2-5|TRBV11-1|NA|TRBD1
TGTGCCAGCAGCTTAGAGAGGGGGCGCGGGGAGACCCAGTACTTC
CASSLERGRGETQYF
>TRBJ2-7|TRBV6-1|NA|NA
TGTGCCAGCAGCCCCACAGGCTACGAGCAGTACTTC
CASSPTGYEQYF
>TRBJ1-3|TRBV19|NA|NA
TGTGCCAGTACCATCTCGTGGCAGGCAGACACCATATATTTT
CASTISWQADTIYF
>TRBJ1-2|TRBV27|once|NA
TGTGCCAGCACGGGTGGCAGGGGTTATGGCTACACCTTC
CASTGGRGYGYTF
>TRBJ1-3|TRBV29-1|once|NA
TGCAGCGTTGAAGATGGCACAGGGCCCTCTGGAAACACCATATATTTT
CSVEDGTGPSGNTIYF
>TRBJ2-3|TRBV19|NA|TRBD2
TGTGCCAGTAGCTCTGCGGGGGGGCACCGCACAGATACGCAGTATTTT
CASSSAGGHRTDTQYF
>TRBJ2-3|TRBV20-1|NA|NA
TGCAGTGCCCAAACGTGGGGGCGCACGTATTTT
CSAQTWGRTYF
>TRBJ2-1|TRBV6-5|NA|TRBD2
TGTGCCAGCAGGCGGGGGGGTATGGATGAGCAGTTCTTC
CASRRGGMDEQFF